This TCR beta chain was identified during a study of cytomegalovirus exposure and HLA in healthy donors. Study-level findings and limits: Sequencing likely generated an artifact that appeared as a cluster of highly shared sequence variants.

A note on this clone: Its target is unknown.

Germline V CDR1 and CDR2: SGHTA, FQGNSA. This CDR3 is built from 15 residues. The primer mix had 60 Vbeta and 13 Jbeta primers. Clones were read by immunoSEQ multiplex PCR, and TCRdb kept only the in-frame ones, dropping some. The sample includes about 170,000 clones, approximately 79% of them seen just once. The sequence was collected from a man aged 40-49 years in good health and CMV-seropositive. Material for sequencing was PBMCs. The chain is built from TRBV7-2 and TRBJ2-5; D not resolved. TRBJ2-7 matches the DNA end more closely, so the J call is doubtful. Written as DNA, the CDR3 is TGTGCCAGCAGCTTAGTGGCGACTGGCACCTACGAGCAGTACTTC. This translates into CASSLVATGTYEQYF.